The next 18 T cell receptor beta chains were all read from a single sample in a study of patients and donors after allogeneic stem cell transplantation (TCRdb year 2020). Library preparation was by RT-PCR. Reads for this sample came from a NextSeq 550. The public sequencing data were trimmed at Q25 with fastp and processed into clonotypes with MiXCR by TCRdb, which kept only in-frame beta chains. Each entry is one CDR3 protein sequence, shown with its most common DNA and genes. The table for this sample lists 400,000 to 500,000 distinct CDR3 sequences; 15% to 20% of them were counted only once. The ten largest clones add up to roughly 7.2% of the sample. The sequencing input was blood, either unsorted or a sorted T cell fraction (not recorded which). The source is a human donor who was either an allogeneic HSCT recipient or a stem cell or donor lymphocyte infusion donor (not recorded which). It is not recorded whose cells these are; they may come from a transplant donor.

This clonotype has more than one count but fewer than ten. The chain couples TRBV19 to TRBJ1-2, with 7 nucleotides matching TRBD1. The junction had 8 bases not matched to a gene; V was cut back by 5 bases and J by 2 bases. This CDR3 contains 15 residues. In germline, CDR1 is LNHDA, CDR2 SQIVND (reference sequence). The CDR3 here is CASSSRTGSNYGYTF. The CDR3 nucleotides read TGTGCCAGTAGTTCTCGGACAGGTTCCAACTATGGCTACACCTTC.

V usage is TRBV10-3 and J usage is TRBJ2-7; possibly TRBD2 for D (5 bases). The CDR3 loop spans 16 amino acids. Germline-derived CDR1 and CDR2 are ENHRY and SYGVKD. With 7 bases removed from V and 2 bases from J, the gap between germline ends came to 21 bases. Written as DNA, the CDR3 is TGTGCCATCACCCATAAGGGCAGCGGTACCACCTACGAGCAGTACTTC. It specifies CAITHKGSGTTYEQYF.

The CDR3 nucleotides read TGTGCCAGCAGCGTAGGGATGTCGGGGGTTCTTTCCGGGGAGCTGTTTTTT. Residues: CASSVGMSGVLSGELFF. The rearrangement links TRBV9 to TRBJ2-2; a weak D match, TRBD2 (6 bases). V gave up 0 bases and J gave up 6 bases, with 18 bases separating them. Germline CDR1 SGDLS, CDR2 YYNGEE. The CDR3 has 17 amino acids.

In this sample, this clonotype turned up a few times. This sequence joins TRBV5-1 and TRBJ1-2; D may be TRBD1 (6 bases). Germline V gives CDR1 SGHRS, CDR2 YFSETQ. The CDR3 sequence is 13 residues long. V lost 4 bases and J 6 bases, leaving 13 bases between the germline ends. The CDR3 DNA reads TGCGCCAGCAGCAGAACAGGGATGGATGGCTACACCTTC. It codes for CASSRTGMDGYTF.

The CDR3 sequence: CASSVDGRQGLLDTQYF. Here the CDR3 DNA reads TGTGCCAGCAGCGTAGATGGTAGGCAGGGGTTGCTAGATACGCAGTATTTT. The chain has TRBV9 and TRBJ2-3; possible D gene TRBD1, 6 bases. This CDR3 has 17 amino acids. Looked up from germline, CDR1 is SGDLS and CDR2 is YYNGEE. The ends were cut back, 0 bases at V and 5 bases at J, with 19 bases in the middle.

This clonotype was found many times. The V call is TRBV5-6, the J call TRBJ2-5; 8 bases are a match to TRBD1. Germline CDR1 and CDR2: SGHDT and YYEEEE. V shed 1 base, J shed 4 bases, and the junction held 3 bases outside the gene matches. The CDR3 is made up of 14 amino acids. CDR3 DNA: TGTGCCAGCAGCTTGCGTCAGGGGGCAGAGACCCAGTACTTC. It yields the protein CASSLRQGAETQYF.

This clonotype appeared a few times. The chain carries TRBV7-2 and TRBJ2-7; D uncertain. The germline CDR1 and CDR2 sequences are SGHTA and FQGNSA. The CDR3 consists of 14 residues. V lost 5 bases, J lost 0 bases, and 11 bases lay in between. CDR3 DNA: TGTGCCAGCAGCCAAAGCTACACCTCCTACGAGCAGTACTTC. Protein sequence: CASSQSYTSYEQYF.

In this sample, this clonotype turned up many times. This rearrangement joins TRBV12-3 or TRBV12-4 to TRBJ1-2; 8 positions agree with TRBD1. J was trimmed by 7 bases and V by 5 bases; bases with no gene match: 6. The CDR3 consists of 13 residues. CDR3 loop: CASSPGQGRGYTF. The CDR3, as DNA: TGTGCCAGCAGTCCCGGACAGGGCCGTGGCTACACCTTC.

The chain combines TRBV7-2 with TRBJ1-3, with 7 nucleotides matching TRBD1. There are 15 residues in the CDR3. V lost 5 bases and J lost 4; bases outside the gene matches: 8. Per germline, CDR1 SGHTA and CDR2 FQGNSA. The CDR3, as DNA: TGTGCCAGCAGCCGAAAGACAGGGCGGGGAAACACCATATATTTT. Translation: CASSRKTGRGNTIYF.

In this sample, this clonotype turned up a few times. V gene TRBV11-2 combines with J gene TRBJ2-7; D is possibly TRBD1 (5 bases). V was trimmed by 0 bases and J by 6 bases, leaving 6 bases between them. Germline CDR1 reads SGHAT; CDR2 reads FQNNGV. The length of the CDR3 is 12 residues. CDR3 in amino acids: CASSLDDSEQYF. The CDR3 region has the DNA TGTGCCAGCAGCTTAGATGACAGCGAGCAGTACTTC.

The chain couples TRBV5-4 to TRBJ2-7; D is uncertain. This CDR3 is 10 amino acids long. From germline, CDR1 is SGHNT and CDR2 YYREEE (reference sequence). V lost 6 bases and J lost 6, with 7 bases in between. The CDR3 is CASTRREQYF. DNA of the CDR3: TGTGCCAGCACCCGCCGCGAGCAGTACTTC.

This clonotype has more than one count but fewer than ten. Here the CDR3 reads CASSREGGIARETQYF. The CDR3 DNA reads as TGCGCCAGCAGCAGGGAAGGGGGGATTGCGAGGGAGACCCAGTACTTC. J is TRBJ2-5 and V is TRBV5-1, with D perhaps given as TRBD1 or TRBD2 (6 bases each). This CDR3 is built from 16 residues. The germline V gene encodes CDR1 SGHRS and CDR2 YFSETQ. The V end lost 4 bases, the J end lost 5 bases, and 21 bases lay between the germline ends.

This clonotype was counted ten times or more. The chain uses TRBV6-1 and TRBJ2-7, with a weak D call TRBD1 (6 bases). The CDR3 contains 14 residues. Trimming took 2 bases from V and 4 from J, leaving 12 bases between them. Germline V CDR1 and CDR2: MNHNS, SASEGT. The CDR3 DNA reads TGTGCCAGCAGTGAAATAACAGGGAGATACGAGCAGTACTTC. Its protein is CASSEITGRYEQYF.

This chain joins TRBV5-6 and TRBJ2-4; D unresolved. The CDR3 extends over 15 amino acids. Per germline, CDR1 SGHDT and CDR2 YYEEEE. V was pared by 0 bases and J by 0 bases, with 7 bases between. The CDR3 reads CASSLGARAKNIQYF. DNA for the CDR3: TGTGCCAGCAGCTTGGGGGCAAGAGCCAAAAACATTCAGTACTTC.

The gene calls are TRBV5-1 and TRBJ2-7, with D perhaps being TRBD1 or TRBD2 (5 bases each). The CDR3 sequence is 16 residues long. CDR1 and CDR2 from the germline V gene are SGHRS and YFSETQ. V lost 3 bases to trimming and J lost 4 bases, with 20 bases between them. CDR3 region: CASSYTGTPSTYEQYF. The DNA of the CDR3 is TGCGCCAGCAGCTACACCGGGACCCCTAGCACATACGAGCAGTACTTC.

This clonotype was recorded a few times. The genes are TRBV5-6 and TRBJ1-1; D uncertain. The CDR3 has 14 residues. The germline V and J ends were trimmed by 2 bases and 3 bases, with 11 bases remaining between them. Germline values: CDR1 SGHDT, CDR2 YYEEEE. Here the CDR3 reads CASSFSGLYTEAFF. The DNA for the CDR3 is TGTGCCAGCAGCTTTAGCGGGTTATACACTGAAGCTTTCTTT.

This clonotype was found once. The chain is built from TRBV11-2 and TRBJ2-3, with 12 nucleotides matching TRBD2. Germline CDR1 SGHAT, CDR2 FQNNGV. After removal of 7 bases from V and 6 bases from J, the junction contained 8 bases not matched to a gene. The CDR3 is 15 amino acids. Here the CDR3 DNA reads TGTGCCAGCACCTTTGGACTAGCGGGGTTTGATACGCAGTATTTT. This codes for CASTFGLAGFDTQYF.

In this sample, this clonotype turned up many times. The rearrangement joins TRBV7-9 to TRBJ1-1; tentative D call: TRBD1 (5 bases). The CDR3 sequence is 13 residues long. V gave up 5 bases and J gave up 3 bases, with 10 bases separating them. Germline lookup yields CDR1 SEHNR and CDR2 FQNEAQ (reference sequence). The CDR3 DNA sequence: TGTGCCAGCAGCGTCCGGGGCGACACTGAAGCTTTCTTT. It specifies CASSVRGDTEAFF.